This TCR beta chain was identified during a study of T cell responses to AZD1222 COVID-19 vaccine (dated by TCRdb to the early 2020s). A note on the overall study: Because spike-specific TCR depth and breadth did not differ between the two schedules, AZD1222 recipients who got a second dose at roughly 4 weeks were pooled with those who got a second dose at roughly 12 weeks. A total of just over 230 trial participants underwent TCR sequencing, of whom about 200 had received two doses of AZD1222 and around 25 had received two doses of the MenACWY control vaccine. Trial participants were enrolled by age into subgroups of 18-55, 56-69 and 70-plus years, and about 150, 27 and 61 TCR-sequenced participants, respectively, were included in these subgroups. Findings and caveats that apply to the study as a whole: No day 14 peak-response samples were available, so repertoires were characterized only after the peak T cell response. Participants were mostly white British, with more females than males. The authors suggested clonal diversity may have been underestimated. In the small 56-69-year group, the increase in depth fell short of significance, most likely because of low power. Conclusions about previously exposed vaccinees are limited because only six or seven AZD1222 recipients were SARS-CoV-2 seropositive at baseline. The vaccine-associated CD4 TCRs covered the entire spike protein, and the dominant responses fell in regions 160-218 and 743-854. Nearly half of unique spike-specific TCRs reportedly recognized epitopes outside regions mutated in the B.1.351 and B.1.1.7 variants. After two AZD1222 doses, spike-specific TCR breadth and depth were significantly higher than at day 0 and than in MenACWY recipients.

The CDR3 regions of human TCRbeta chains were subjected to immunosequencing. The authors' pipeline ran thus. TCRs in the repertoires were compared against a reference library of SARS-CoV-2-specific TCRs that had been generated with the MIRA antigen-specificity platform. Breadth meant the fraction of unique TCRs that were SARS-CoV-2-associated, whereas depth meant the fraction of total T cells that were SARS-CoV-2-associated. Using the MIRA data, each spike-specific TCR was assigned both to the spike region to which the TCR was reactive and to a CD4 or CD8 class. Log10-transformed breadth and depth values were compared by one-way ANOVA with Sidak's multiple comparisons tests. The clones in this table, taken by TCRdb from immuneACCESS, are in-frame only. Not every clone is retained; where verified, under half of the shortfall comes from an unresolved V gene, and the cause of the rest is unknown. That table is the source of V, J and clone size, and D and trimming were worked out from the DNA. The sample table records 95,000 to 150,000 clones; 80% to 95% of these occur just once. Together, the top ten hold approximately 1% of the sample.

Sample time point, as interpreted from the label and publication: baseline before first vaccination. Samples from vaccinated people were obtained from the UK trials COV001 and COV002, which included a single-blind randomized controlled phase 2/3 trial of AZD1222 (ChAdOx1 nCoV-19) in healthy adults. For TCRbeta chain sequencing, PBMC samples were collected from trial participants at day 0 and at day 28 after the second dose. As for this clone: Which antigen it targets is not known. One base away there is no much larger clone; base qualities are not given.

V is trimmed back by 5 bases and J by 5 bases, and the junction contains 11 bases that no gene match accounts for. CDR3 length: 15 amino acids, cysteine to phenylalanine. Of all the DNA, just the CDR3 is kept, 45 bases in frame from base 1. Per the germline V gene (reference sequence), LNHDA is the CDR1 and SQIVND is the CDR2. The clonotype was recovered from an adult in good health. The sequence links TRBV19 to TRBJ1-2; TRBD1 aligns with 7 central bases. Specimen: peripheral blood, collected on day 0 of AZD1222 vaccination. The nucleotides read TGTGCCAGTAGTCCGCGGACAGGCACGGGGTATGGCTACACCTTC. Its protein is CASSPRTGTGYGYTF.